The 21 T cell receptor beta chains given below trace back to one sample, sequenced in a study of neurological immune-mediated disorders. One entry per CDR3 protein results from TCRdb running MiXCR on the 5' RACE reads. The table shows more than 100,000 distinct CDR3 sequences, with 10% to 13% occurring only once. Time point meaning: longitudinal time-point 3. Material: PBMCs. The receptors come from a female donor with HTLV-1-associated myelopathy (HAM/TSP).

This clonotype has ten or more counts. The chain joins TRBV5-6 to TRBJ2-1, with D possibly TRBD1 on 6 matching bases. Germline assignment: CDR1 SGHDT and CDR2 YYEEEE. The CDR3 runs 12 residues. V gave up 2 bases and J gave up 12 bases, with 12 bases separating them. This chain's CDR3 is CASSFDRFGQFF. DNA for the CDR3: TGTGCCAGCAGCTTTGACAGGTTTGGGCAGTTCTTC.

The table lists this clonotype with many counts. The chain has TRBV29-1 and TRBJ2-5, with TRBD1 matching over 8 bases. From germline, CDR1 is SQVTM and CDR2 ANQGSEA. Trimming took 2 bases from V and 9 from J; bases not matched to a gene: 11. This CDR3 has 14 residues. For the CDR3, the DNA is TGCAGCGTTGAAACCGGACAGGGCATTAGGGCCCAGTACTTC. It codes for CSVETGQGIRAQYF.

This clonotype was observed at least ten times. This chain connects TRBV28 to TRBJ2-3; D possibly uses TRBD1 or TRBD2 (6 bases each). The CDR3 extends over 17 amino acids. V dropped 6 bases and J dropped 0 bases, with 19 bases sitting between them. Germline V gene sequence: CDR1 MDHEN, CDR2 SYDVKM. This chain's CDR3 is CASRTLLGGVSTDTQYF. As DNA, the CDR3 is TGTGCCAGCAGGACGCTTCTCGGGGGCGTGAGCACAGATACGCAGTATTTT.

This clonotype came up many times. CDR3 region: CSARDRDRGIIPQETQYF. The CDR3 coding sequence is TGCAGTGCTAGAGATCGGGACAGGGGTATAATTCCCCAAGAGACCCAGTACTTC. The rearrangement links TRBV20-1 to TRBJ2-5; the match to TRBD1 covers 10 bases. This CDR3 contains 18 residues. Unmatched junction bases numbered 11, after V lost 0 bases and J lost 1 base. Germline lookup yields CDR1 DFQATT and CDR2 SNEGSKA (reference sequence).

Of note for this clonotype: A junction end diverges from the germline sequence, so it may reflect a read error. The chain couples TRBV28 to TRBJ1-6; 7 nucleotides agree with TRBD1. The length of the CDR3 is 17 residues. In germline, CDR1 is MDHEN, CDR2 SYDVKM. CDR3 sequence: CVSSFGVGRTGTSPLHF. In DNA form, the CDR3 reads TGTGTCAGCAGTTTCGGAGTGGGGAGGACAGGTACTTCACCCCTCCACTTT.

This clonotype was observed at least ten times. The chain is built from TRBV5-1 and TRBJ1-2; no clear D. Trimming pared 5 bases from V and 2 bases from J, leaving 7 bases between. The CDR3 has 12 residues. The germline V gene encodes CDR1 SGHRS and CDR2 YFSETQ. In nucleotides, the CDR3 is TGCGCCAGCAGACCTATCAACTATGGCTACACCTTC. Translating gives CASRPINYGYTF.

This clonotype was seen ten or more times. The chain uses TRBV5-1 and TRBJ2-2; D is unresolved. This CDR3 comprises 13 residues. Trimming shortened V by 6 bases and J by 2 bases, and 8 bases separated the two germline ends. The germline V gene has CDR1 SGHRS and CDR2 YFSETQ. For the CDR3, the DNA is TGCGCCAGCAAGGAGCTAAACACCGGGGAGCTGTTTTTT. It yields the protein CASKELNTGELFF.

In its sample, this clonotype was seen many times. This chain links TRBV12-3 or TRBV12-4 with TRBJ2-4; possible D gene TRBD2, 6 bases. This CDR3 is built from 16 residues. Trimming pared 6 bases from V and 4 bases from J, leaving 19 bases between. The CDR3: CASSPAAAGRKNIQYF. The CDR3, as DNA: TGTGCCAGCAGCCCAGCGGCGGCAGGGAGGAAAAACATTCAGTACTTC.

This clonotype was detected many times. The rearrangement joins TRBV2 to TRBJ2-7, with TRBD1 matching over 10 bases. Germline-derived CDR1 and CDR2 are SNHLY and FYNNEI. The junction had 13 bases not matched to a gene; V was cut back by 6 bases and J by 2 bases. This CDR3 is 17 amino acids long. Here the CDR3 reads CASSLTLPGTGAYEQYF. CDR3 nucleotides: TGTGCCAGCAGCCTTACACTTCCCGGGACAGGGGCCTACGAGCAGTACTTC.

The CDR3 DNA follows: TGTGCCAGCCGCACGGGAGTATCCCGGGGGGAGCAGTACTTC. Its translation is CASRTGVSRGEQYF. The chain joins TRBV2 to TRBJ2-7; D may be TRBD2 (6 bases). Germline values: CDR1 SNHLY, CDR2 FYNNEI. Trimming pared 8 bases from V and 7 bases from J, leaving 21 bases between. The CDR3 loop spans 14 amino acids.

This clonotype was counted many times. The chain combines TRBV12-3 or TRBV12-4 with TRBJ2-1, with 7 bases matching TRBD2. V lost 6 bases to trimming and J lost 2 bases; unmatched junction nucleotides: 7. The CDR3 runs to 15 residues. CDR3 DNA sequence: TGTGCCAGCAGCCCCTGGCGGGGGACCTACAATGAGCAGTTCTTC. Its translation is CASSPWRGTYNEQFF.

This clonotype was detected ten times or more. V usage is TRBV12-3 or TRBV12-4 and J usage is TRBJ2-3, with a weak D call TRBD2 (6 bases). V was pared by 4 bases and J by 1 base, with 12 bases between. The CDR3 contains 15 residues. The chain's CDR3 is CASSSRPGGTDTQYF. Written as DNA, the CDR3 is TGTGCCAGCAGTTCAAGACCGGGGGGCACAGATACGCAGTATTTT.

In this sample, this clonotype turned up many times. In DNA form, the CDR3 reads TGCGCCAGCAGCACGTGGGGGGACAACACCGGGGAGCTGTTTTTT. Protein: CASSTWGDNTGELFF. The rearrangement links TRBV5-1 to TRBJ2-2; D possibly corresponds to TRBD2 (6 bases). Germline assignment: CDR1 SGHRS and CDR2 YFSETQ. The CDR3 sequence is 15 residues long. Trimming took 4 bases from V and 2 from J, leaving 12 bases between them.

This clonotype was detected ten times or more. The chain employs TRBV9 and TRBJ1-2; maybe TRBD1 (6 bases). Between the trimmed V and J ends, which lost 3 bases and 4 bases, there was a span of 13 bases. Germline V CDR1 and CDR2: SGDLS, YYNGEE. The CDR3 sequence is 14 residues long. The CDR3, as DNA: TGTGCCAGCAGCGCCCAAGGACAGTTCTATGGCTACACCTTC. As protein: CASSAQGQFYGYTF.

This clonotype has ten or more counts. V is TRBV5-1 and J is TRBJ2-7; D is unclear. V was trimmed by 0 bases and J by 3 bases, leaving 16 bases between them. Germline V gene sequence: CDR1 SGHRS, CDR2 YFSETQ. The CDR3 spans 16 residues. CDR3 coding DNA: TGCGCCAGCAGCTTGGCCACGAGCCGCTTCGACTACGAGCAGTACTTC. Its protein is CASSLATSRFDYEQYF.

This clonotype was seen a handful of times. A read error may explain this, as a much larger clone is one base away. The DNA for the CDR3 is TGTGCCAGCAGCGTATGGGACGCAGGGGAGCAGTACTTC. Translating it yields CASSVWDAGEQYF. The V and J genes are TRBV9 and TRBJ2-7; D is possibly TRBD1 or TRBD2 (5 bases each). The CDR3 extends over 13 amino acids. The germline V and J ends were trimmed by 1 base and 7 bases, with 12 bases remaining between them. The germline V gene encodes CDR1 SGDLS and CDR2 YYNGEE.

This clonotype has a count of ten or more. V gene TRBV5-1 combines with J gene TRBJ2-1, with D maybe TRBD2 (5 bases). The CDR3 sequence is 12 residues long. With 4 bases removed from V and 8 bases from J, the gap between germline ends came to 10 bases. Germline V CDR1 and CDR2: SGHRS, YFSETQ. The CDR3, as DNA: TGCGCCAGCAGCCCGACTAACCATGAGCAGTTCTTC. Its translation: CASSPTNHEQFF.

This clonotype showed up many times. This chain joins TRBV20-1 and TRBJ2-1; D gene unclear. The CDR3 contains 13 residues. V gave up 3 bases and J gave up 6 bases, with 12 bases separating them. CDR1 DFQATT and CDR2 SNEGSKA come from the germline V gene (reference sequence). CDR3 sequence: CSASWSSFNEQFF. The CDR3 DNA sequence: TGCAGTGCTAGCTGGAGTAGCTTCAATGAGCAGTTCTTC.

This clonotype was picked up many times. CDR3 bases: TGCGCCAGCAGCAAACAGGGACTCAACACCGGGGAGCTGTTTTTT. Its protein product is CASSKQGLNTGELFF. This chain links TRBV5-1 with TRBJ2-2; D possibly matches TRBD1 or TRBD2 (6 bases each). In germline, CDR1 is SGHRS, CDR2 YFSETQ. The CDR3 is 15 residues long. Trimming left V 4 bases short and J 2 bases short, with 12 bases between.

This clonotype was seen many times. The CDR3 nucleotides read TGCAGTGCGTTGCCGATAAGTGGGACAGATACGCAGTATTTT. It is translated as CSALPISGTDTQYF. The rearrangement links TRBV20-1 to TRBJ2-3; no definite D call. The CDR3 consists of 14 residues. The V end was cut by 6 bases, the J end by 3 bases, with 16 bases between. Per germline, CDR1 DFQATT and CDR2 SNEGSKA (reference sequence).

This clonotype was recorded many times. This chain connects TRBV3-1 to TRBJ1-5; no clear D. V was clipped by 1 base and J by 0 bases, with 10 bases between them. Germline lookup yields CDR1 LGHDT and CDR2 YNNKEL (reference sequence). The CDR3 has 16 residues. CDR3 sequence reads: CASSQGQIYSNQPQHF. The CDR3 bases are TGTGCCAGCAGCCAAGGGCAGATATATAGCAATCAGCCCCAGCATTTT.